These T cell receptor beta chains were read from a single sample in a study of CD8 T cells in ankylosing spondylitis. TCRdb reprocessed the 5' RACE reads via MiXCR and lists one record per CDR3 protein. Of around 7,500 distinct CDR3 sequences listed, roughly 7.7% were seen once; the top ten hold approximately 22%. Sequencing was performed on blood, either unsorted or a sorted T cell fraction (not recorded which). The receptors were sampled from a male donor with ankylosing spondylitis or in good health (not recorded which). Both conserved end residues are part of each CDR3. A D gene is named only where the DNA matches it firmly. Clone size is not always given. Where it is, it says once, few, many or a class for expanded clones.

d_gene: -
v_gene: TRBV9
j_gene: TRBJ2-2
abundance: many
CDR3aa: CASSVASTGELFF
CDR3nt: TGTGCCAGCAGCGTAGCAAGCACCGGGGAGCTGTTTTTT

d_gene: TRBD1
v_gene: TRBV9
j_gene: TRBJ2-3
abundance: -
CDR3aa: CASSGDRGTDTQYF
CDR3nt: TGTGCCAGCAGCGGGGACAGGGGCACAGATACGCAGTATTTT

d_gene: TRBD1
v_gene: TRBV9
j_gene: TRBJ2-2
abundance: -
CDR3aa: CASSGNRGRTGELFF
CDR3nt: TGTGCCAGCAGCGGTAACAGGGGGCGCACCGGGGAGCTGTTTTTT

d_gene: TRBD1
v_gene: TRBV9
j_gene: TRBJ2-5
abundance: many
CDR3aa: CASSVGGTGRETQYF
CDR3nt: TGTGCCAGCAGCGTAGGAGGGACAGGGAGGGAGACCCAGTACTTC

d_gene: -
v_gene: TRBV9
j_gene: TRBJ2-2
abundance: many
CDR3aa: CASSVVSGDTGELFF
CDR3nt: TGTGCCAGCAGCGTAGTCTCGGGGGACACCGGGGAGCTGTTTTTT

d_gene: -
v_gene: TRBV9
j_gene: TRBJ2-3
abundance: medium-sized
CDR3aa: CASSANPSDSTDTQYF
CDR3nt: TGTGCCAGCAGCGCAAACCCTAGCGATAGCACAGATACGCAGTATTTT

d_gene: -
v_gene: TRBV9
j_gene: TRBJ1-4
abundance: many
CDR3aa: CASSERGLGEKLFF
CDR3nt: TGTGCCAGCAGCGAAAGGGGGTTGGGTGAAAAACTGTTTTTT

d_gene: TRBD1
v_gene: TRBV9
j_gene: TRBJ1-2
abundance: many
CDR3aa: CASSARTGGTYYGYTF
CDR3nt: TGTGCCAGCAGCGCCCGGACAGGAGGTACCTACTATGGCTACACCTTC

d_gene: -
v_gene: TRBV30
j_gene: TRBJ1-2
abundance: few
CDR3aa: CAWSVGTQLTYGYTF
CDR3nt: TGTGCCTGGAGTGTGGGGACACAATTAACCTATGGCTACACCTTC

d_gene: TRBD1
v_gene: TRBV9
j_gene: TRBJ2-1
abundance: -
CDR3aa: CASSEGQPYNEQFF
CDR3nt: TGTGCCAGCAGCGAGGGACAGCCCTACAATGAGCAGTTCTTC

d_gene: -
v_gene: TRBV9
j_gene: TRBJ1-1
abundance: many
CDR3aa: CASSVASTGTVAEAFF
CDR3nt: TGTGCCAGCAGCGTAGCTTCAACAGGAACGGTGGCTGAAGCTTTCTTT

d_gene: TRBD1
v_gene: TRBV9
j_gene: TRBJ2-3
abundance: -
CDR3aa: CASSVGQGFTDTQYF
CDR3nt: TGTGCCAGCAGCGTAGGACAGGGCTTCACAGATACGCAGTATTTT

d_gene: -
v_gene: TRBV9
j_gene: TRBJ2-1
abundance: -
CDR3aa: CASSVEGDTYNEQFF
CDR3nt: TGTGCCAGCAGCGTTGAAGGGGACACCTACAATGAGCAGTTCTTC

d_gene: -
v_gene: TRBV9
j_gene: TRBJ2-3
abundance: medium-sized
CDR3aa: CASSPPLGVTDTQYF
CDR3nt: TGTGCCAGCAGCCCACCGTTGGGAGTCACAGATACGCAGTATTTT

d_gene: -
v_gene: TRBV9
j_gene: TRBJ2-3
abundance: many
CDR3aa: CASSVSGSTDTQYF
CDR3nt: TGTGCCAGCAGCGTTAGCGGAAGCACAGATACGCAGTATTTT

d_gene: -
v_gene: TRBV9
j_gene: TRBJ1-2
abundance: many
CDR3aa: CASSATVQGGYGYTF
CDR3nt: TGTGCCAGCAGCGCGACAGTACAGGGAGGCTACGGCTACACCTTC

d_gene: -
v_gene: TRBV9
j_gene: TRBJ2-2
abundance: -
CDR3aa: CASSVESGSGELFF
CDR3nt: TGTGCCAGCAGCGTAGAATCGGGCTCCGGGGAGCTGTTTTTT

d_gene: -
v_gene: TRBV9
j_gene: TRBJ1-2
abundance: few
CDR3aa: CASSVDGGQGYTF
CDR3nt: TGTGCCAGCAGCGTAGACGGGGGTCAAGGCTACACCTTC

d_gene: -
v_gene: TRBV9
j_gene: TRBJ1-4
abundance: -
CDR3aa: CASSPHRDLNEKLFF
CDR3nt: TGTGCCAGCAGCCCCCACAGAGACCTCAATGAAAAACTGTTTTTT

d_gene: -
v_gene: TRBV9
j_gene: TRBJ2-1
abundance: many
CDR3aa: CASSVAGGSNEQFF
CDR3nt: TGTGCCAGCAGCGTAGCTGGCGGAAGCAATGAGCAGTTCTTC

d_gene: TRBD2
v_gene: TRBV9
j_gene: TRBJ2-1
abundance: many
CDR3aa: CASTQGLAVNNEQFF
CDR3nt: TGTGCCAGCACCCAGGGACTAGCGGTTAACAATGAGCAGTTCTTC

d_gene: TRBD2
v_gene: TRBV9
j_gene: TRBJ2-1
abundance: -
CDR3aa: CASSVERDYGNEQFF
CDR3nt: TGTGCCAGCAGCGTAGAAAGGGACTATGGGAATGAGCAGTTCTTC

d_gene: -
v_gene: TRBV9
j_gene: TRBJ2-3
abundance: -
CDR3aa: CASSPSPQGDTQYF
CDR3nt: TGTGCCAGCAGCCCCTCTCCGCAAGGAGATACGCAGTATTTT

d_gene: -
v_gene: TRBV9
j_gene: TRBJ1-2
abundance: many
CDR3aa: CASSVDPAGDGYTF
CDR3nt: TGTGCCAGCAGCGTAGATCCGGCAGGGGACGGCTACACCTTC

d_gene: -
v_gene: TRBV9
j_gene: TRBJ2-3
abundance: hyperexpanded
CDR3aa: CASAPRPAATDTQYF
CDR3nt: TGTGCCAGCGCGCCCAGGCCCGCTGCCACAGATACGCAGTATTTT

d_gene: -
v_gene: TRBV9
j_gene: TRBJ2-2
abundance: -
CDR3aa: CASSVVSGHTGELFF
CDR3nt: TGTGCCAGCAGCGTAGTAAGCGGGCACACCGGGGAGCTGTTTTTT

d_gene: TRBD2
v_gene: TRBV9
j_gene: TRBJ2-1
abundance: -
CDR3aa: CASSHPLVAGTVNEQFF
CDR3nt: TGTGCCAGCAGCCATCCACTCGTAGCGGGAACCGTCAATGAGCAGTTCTTC

d_gene: -
v_gene: TRBV9
j_gene: TRBJ2-1
abundance: medium-sized
CDR3aa: CASSSKTRYNEQFF
CDR3nt: TGTGCCAGCAGCTCAAAGACAAGATACAATGAGCAGTTCTTC

d_gene: TRBD2
v_gene: TRBV9
j_gene: TRBJ2-1
abundance: many
CDR3aa: CASSSRTSRSYNEQFF
CDR3nt: TGTGCCAGCAGCTCCCGGACTAGCAGGTCCTACAATGAGCAGTTCTTC

d_gene: -
v_gene: TRBV9
j_gene: TRBJ2-3
abundance: few
CDR3aa: CASSEGGTTDTQYF
CDR3nt: TGTGCCAGCAGCGAGGGGGGGACCACAGATACGCAGTATTTT

d_gene: -
v_gene: TRBV9
j_gene: TRBJ2-5
abundance: many
CDR3aa: CASSVTTPGAQYF
CDR3nt: TGTGCCAGCAGCGTTACCACCCCAGGGGCCCAGTACTTC

d_gene: -
v_gene: TRBV9
j_gene: TRBJ2-3
abundance: many
CDR3aa: CASSVIGKVDTQYF
CDR3nt: TGTGCCAGCAGCGTTATAGGGAAGGTCGATACGCAGTATTTT

d_gene: TRBD2
v_gene: TRBV9
j_gene: TRBJ2-1
abundance: many
CDR3aa: CASSSGGGNEQFF
CDR3nt: TGTGCCAGCAGCTCGGGGGGGGGCAATGAGCAGTTCTTC

d_gene: -
v_gene: TRBV9
j_gene: TRBJ1-2
abundance: many
CDR3aa: CASSTWSSDGYTF
CDR3nt: TGTGCCAGCAGCACCTGGTCAAGCGATGGCTACACCTTC

d_gene: TRBD2
v_gene: TRBV9
j_gene: TRBJ2-1
abundance: medium-sized
CDR3aa: CASSGIGTSGRTSSYNEQFF
CDR3nt: TGTGCCAGCAGCGGGATTGGGACTAGCGGGAGGACCAGCTCCTACAATGAGCAGTTCTTC

d_gene: TRBD2
v_gene: TRBV9
j_gene: TRBJ2-2
abundance: many
CDR3aa: CASTGGTPNTGELFF
CDR3nt: TGTGCCAGCACGGGAGGGACCCCGAACACCGGGGAGCTGTTTTTT

d_gene: -
v_gene: TRBV9
j_gene: TRBJ1-3
abundance: medium-sized
CDR3aa: CASSVEGSGNTIYF
CDR3nt: TGTGCCAGCAGCGTAGAGGGATCTGGAAACACCATATATTTT

d_gene: -
v_gene: TRBV9
j_gene: TRBJ2-3
abundance: many
CDR3aa: CASSVAVRRQASTDTQYF
CDR3nt: TGTGCCAGCAGCGTAGCTGTTAGGAGACAGGCTAGCACAGATACGCAGTATTTT

d_gene: -
v_gene: TRBV9
j_gene: TRBJ2-2
abundance: many
CDR3aa: CASSVDGSNTGELFF
CDR3nt: TGTGCCAGCAGCGTAGATGGATCGAACACCGGGGAGCTGTTTTTT

d_gene: TRBD1
v_gene: TRBV9
j_gene: TRBJ2-2
abundance: -
CDR3aa: CASSALGQSPGELFF
CDR3nt: TGTGCCAGCAGCGCTCTGGGACAGTCCCCCGGGGAGCTGTTTTTT

d_gene: -
v_gene: TRBV9
j_gene: TRBJ2-2
abundance: many
CDR3aa: CASSDGAPGELFF
CDR3nt: TGTGCCAGCAGCGACGGTGCCCCCGGGGAGCTGTTTTTT

d_gene: TRBD2
v_gene: TRBV9
j_gene: TRBJ2-3
abundance: many
CDR3aa: CASTDSGTSSDTQYF
CDR3nt: TGTGCCAGCACCGACAGCGGGACGTCTTCAGATACGCAGTATTTT

d_gene: -
v_gene: TRBV9
j_gene: TRBJ2-1
abundance: -
CDR3aa: CASSVAGLGNEQFF
CDR3nt: TGTGCCAGCAGCGTAGCCGGACTGGGCAATGAGCAGTTCTTC

d_gene: -
v_gene: TRBV9
j_gene: TRBJ2-5
abundance: many
CDR3aa: CASSGGETQYF
CDR3nt: TGTGCCAGCAGCGGAGGGGAGACCCAGTACTTC

d_gene: -
v_gene: TRBV9
j_gene: TRBJ2-3
abundance: few
CDR3aa: CASSSGQLTDTQYF
CDR3nt: TGTGCCAGCAGCTCCGGACAGCTCACAGATACGCAGTATTTT

d_gene: TRBD2
v_gene: TRBV9
j_gene: TRBJ2-3
abundance: many
CDR3aa: CASSVGLAGLTGTQYF
CDR3nt: TGTGCCAGCAGCGTAGGGCTAGCGGGACTCACGGGTACGCAGTATTTT

d_gene: TRBD2
v_gene: TRBV9
j_gene: TRBJ2-5
abundance: few
CDR3aa: CASSVGSGRQQETQYF
CDR3nt: TGTGCCAGCAGCGTAGGGTCCGGGAGGCAACAAGAGACCCAGTACTTC

d_gene: TRBD2
v_gene: TRBV9
j_gene: TRBJ2-1
abundance: many
CDR3aa: CASSVGSGGAGEQFF
CDR3nt: TGTGCCAGCAGCGTAGGCAGCGGGGGGGCCGGGGAGCAGTTCTTC

d_gene: -
v_gene: TRBV9
j_gene: TRBJ2-5
abundance: few
CDR3aa: CASSVDVYQETQYF
CDR3nt: TGTGCCAGCAGCGTAGATGTGTACCAAGAGACCCAGTACTTC

d_gene: TRBD2
v_gene: TRBV9
j_gene: TRBJ2-3
abundance: many
CDR3aa: CASSFGLAATDTQYF
CDR3nt: TGTGCCAGCAGCTTTGGACTAGCGGCCACAGATACGCAGTATTTT

d_gene: TRBD2
v_gene: TRBV9
j_gene: TRBJ2-1
abundance: -
CDR3aa: CASSVGGGLAGNEQFF
CDR3nt: TGTGCCAGCAGCGTAGGGGGAGGACTAGCGGGCAATGAGCAGTTCTTC

d_gene: -
v_gene: TRBV9
j_gene: TRBJ2-3
abundance: many
CDR3aa: CASSVGTASTDTQYF
CDR3nt: TGTGCCAGCAGCGTCGGCACGGCTAGCACAGATACGCAGTATTTT

d_gene: -
v_gene: TRBV9
j_gene: TRBJ2-3
abundance: many
CDR3aa: CASSVGEGAGTDTQYF
CDR3nt: TGTGCCAGCAGCGTAGGGGAGGGGGCGGGCACAGATACGCAGTATTTT